Described below is a single TCR beta chain sequence and its context. It has no known antigen specificity. No per-base quality is available; no much larger clone lies one base away. The germline V gene supplies CDR1 MNHNS and CDR2 SASEGT. The CDR3 spans 14 residues, from the cysteine through the phenylalanine. Only CDR3 DNA remains: 42 bases, in frame from the first base. Cut back by 2 bases and 1 base, the V and J ends lie 8 bases apart. Receptor amplification or capture employed the immunoSEQ multiplex PCR assay. This is the immuneACCESS table as TCRdb keeps it, with only in-frame sequences that have V and J called. A part of the clones is gone; compared with another copy, unresolved V genes explain less than half, and the rest is unexplained. For this sample there are 100,000 to 150,000 clones; approximately 90% appear just once. The ten largest clones add up to around 7.9% of the sample. This sample was taken from a study of control samples from healthy donors and cancer patients (dated by TCRdb to the early 2020s).

The chain links TRBV6-1 with TRBJ2-5, and the D gene may be TRBD2, 6 bases matching. This TCR was recovered from a young man in good health. Specimen: blood. The CDR3 region has the sequence CASSERGAQETQYF. The DNA is as follows: TGTGCCAGCAGTGAACGCGGGGCCCAAGAGACCCAGTACTTC.